These T cell receptor beta chains were read from a single sample in a study of blood T cell repertoires in COVID-19. Libraries were prepared by immunoSEQ multiplex PCR; TCRdb keeps only in-frame clonotypes and omits some of them. Of nearly 250,000 clones listed, approximately 84% are singletons. The specimen was peripheral blood. These receptors were taken from a woman of 80 years or more with acute or convalescent COVID-19. Both conserved end residues are part of each CDR3. The D gene is left open where the match is weak. Rows give clone size only sometimes, using once, few, many, or a class for an expanded clone.

size: once; V: TRBV27; D: TRBD1; J: TRBJ1-2; DNA: TGTGCCAGCAGTACCGGGACAGCGTATGGCTACACCTTC; CDR3: CASSTGTAYGYTF
size: once; V: TRBV5-1; D: TRBD1; J: TRBJ2-7; DNA: TGCGCCAGCAGCCTAACAGGACAGGGGGGGAGATACGAGCAGTACTTC; CDR3: CASSLTGQGGRYEQYF
size: -; V: TRBV7-9; D: -; J: TRBJ2-3; DNA: TGTGCCAGCAGCTTTACAGTCGGCACAGATACGCAGTATTTT; CDR3: CASSFTVGTDTQYF
size: -; V: TRBV29-1; D: TRBD1; J: TRBJ1-2; DNA: TGCAGCGTTGAAGTGACAGGGGGAGGCTACACCTTC; CDR3: CSVEVTGGGYTF
size: -; V: TRBV18; D: -; J: TRBJ2-1; DNA: TGTGCCAGCTCACCACCGGAACAGACTAGGGAGCAGTTCTTC; CDR3: CASSPPEQTREQFF
size: once; V: TRBV25-1; D: -; J: TRBJ2-1; DNA: TGTGCCAGCAGTGATCCTAGGTGGCAACACAATGAGCAGTTCTTC; CDR3: CASSDPRWQHNEQFF
size: -; V: TRBV5-1; D: -; J: TRBJ2-6; DNA: TGCGCCAGCAGCTCTACAGGGACTGGGGCCAACGTCCTGACTTTC; CDR3: CASSSTGTGANVLTF
size: -; V: TRBV6-5; D: -; J: TRBJ1-2; DNA: TGTGCCAGCAGTTACTCAACAGGGAACTATGGCTACACCTTC; CDR3: CASSYSTGNYGYTF
size: -; V: TRBV19; D: TRBD1; J: TRBJ1-2; DNA: TGTGCCAGTAGTATGATAGGGACAGGCTATGGCTACACCTTC; CDR3: CASSMIGTGYGYTF
size: few; V: TRBV11-2; D: TRBD2; J: TRBJ2-5; DNA: TGTGCCAGCAGCCCCACCGGACTAGCGGGGGTAGAGACCCAGTACTTC; CDR3: CASSPTGLAGVETQYF
size: -; V: TRBV18; D: TRBD1; J: TRBJ1-6; DNA: TGTGCCAGCTCACCAGGGGGACAGGGGACGTCTCTCCACTTT; CDR3: CASSPGGQGTSLHF
size: few; V: TRBV19; D: -; J: TRBJ1-4; DNA: TGTGCCAGTAGTAAGCAAACAACAGGAACAACTAATGAAAAACTGTTTTTT; CDR3: CASSKQTTGTTNEKLFF
size: -; V: TRBV9; D: -; J: TRBJ2-7; DNA: TGTGCCAGCAGCCTACGGGACACCACTGCGTACGAGCAGTACTTC; CDR3: CASSLRDTTAYEQYF
size: -; V: TRBV12-5; D: TRBD2; J: TRBJ2-3; DNA: TGTGCTAGTGGGCAGGCGGGGGGCACAGATACGCAGTATTTT; CDR3: CASGQAGGTDTQYF
size: once; V: TRBV14; D: -; J: TRBJ1-1; DNA: TGTGCCAGCAGCCAAGGGGGCGGTCGCACTGAAGCTTTCTTT; CDR3: CASSQGGGRTEAFF
size: -; V: TRBV19; D: -; J: TRBJ1-4; DNA: TGTGCCTCAAAGGCACGGGGGTCTAATGAAAAACTGTTTTTT; CDR3: CASKARGSNEKLFF
size: -; V: TRBV29-1; D: TRBD2; J: TRBJ2-7; DNA: TGCAGCGTTGGGTCTAGCGGGAGGGCAAGCGAGCAGTACTTC; CDR3: CSVGSSGRASEQYF
size: -; V: TRBV11-2; D: TRBD2; J: TRBJ2-2; DNA: TGTGCCAGCAGCCACGTCGTAGCGGGAGCGGGGGGGGAGCTGTTTTTT; CDR3: CASSHVVAGAGGELFF
size: -; V: TRBV19; D: -; J: TRBJ2-5; DNA: TGTGCCAGTAGCAGGTCTACAGAGACCCAGTACTTC; CDR3: CASSRSTETQYF
size: once; V: TRBV5-1; D: -; J: TRBJ1-2; DNA: TGCGCCAGCAGCTTGGGCAGGGACTACGGCTACACCTTC; CDR3: CASSLGRDYGYTF
size: -; V: TRBV6-2/TRBV6-3; D: -; J: TRBJ2-3; DNA: TGTGCCAGCAGTTTTGGGCTTAGCACAGATACGCAGTATTTT; CDR3: CASSFGLSTDTQYF
size: -; V: TRBV7-2; D: -; J: TRBJ2-3; DNA: TGTGCCAGCAGCCCAAGGACAACTAGCACAGATACGCAGTATTTT; CDR3: CASSPRTTSTDTQYF
size: -; V: TRBV30; D: -; J: TRBJ1-2; DNA: TGTGCCTGGAGAGCTGTTGGGACATCCTCATTAGCTAACTATGGCTACACCTTC; CDR3: CAWRAVGTSSLANYGYTF
size: -; V: TRBV4-1; D: TRBD1; J: TRBJ2-5; DNA: TGCGCCAGCAGTCCCGGGACAGGGGGCTTTTTGGGAGAGACCCAGTACTTC; CDR3: CASSPGTGGFLGETQYF
size: few; V: TRBV3-1/TRBV3-2; D: TRBD2; J: TRBJ2-7; DNA: TGTGCCAGCAGTTACCCGGGACTAGCGGTTTACGAGCAGTACTTC; CDR3: CASSYPGLAVYEQYF
size: few; V: TRBV28; D: -; J: TRBJ1-1; DNA: TGTGCCAGCAGTTCACAGGGTAGAAGGACTGAAGCTTTCTTT; CDR3: CASSSQGRRTEAFF
size: -; V: TRBV14; D: TRBD1; J: TRBJ2-1; DNA: TGTGCCAGCAGCCGACAGGGGTTCAATGAGCAGTTCTTC; CDR3: CASSRQGFNEQFF